In its sample, the clone carrying this T cell receptor beta chain was seen many times. The V gene lost 0 bases and the J gene lost 2 bases, with 10 bases spanning the gap. The germline V gene encodes CDR1 DFQATT and CDR2 SNEGSKA (reference sequence). The CDR3 extends over 14 amino acids. This sample is drawn from a study of identical twins. TCRdb processed the 5' RACE reads anew with MiXCR; each CDR3 protein has one entry. The sample carries hundreds of thousands of distinct CDR3 sequences, about 8.9% recorded once. The same sample was also studied in work on yellow fever vaccine responses in identical twins.

The V gene is TRBV20-1, the J gene TRBJ1-1; D might be TRBD1 (5 bases). The receptor was derived from a woman aged 18-29 years in good health. Sequenced sample: memory (CD45RO+) T cells sorted from blood. The CDR3 region has the DNA TGCAGTGCTAGAGATGGGGGGTACAACACTGAAGCTTTCTTT. Protein sequence: CSARDGGYNTEAFF.